These 19 T cell receptor beta chains originate from one sample sequenced in a study of early T cells in non-severe SARS-CoV-2 infection. TCRdb fed the 5' RACE reads into MiXCR, producing one record per CDR3 protein. The profile shows just over 95,000 distinct CDR3 sequences, about 11% of them singletons. Sequences were derived from whole blood, sampled at baseline. All receptors come from an adult who was a healthcare worker with PCR-confirmed SARS-CoV-2 infection or an uninfected control (not recorded which).

The chain is built from TRBV29-1 and TRBJ1-1; 8 bases map to TRBD1. The CDR3 runs to 13 residues. The junction had 2 bases not matched to a gene; V was cut back by 4 bases and J by 1 base. Germline lookup yields CDR1 SQVTM and CDR2 ANQGSEA. CDR3 sequence: CSVGDRQNTEAFF. In DNA, the CDR3 is TGCAGCGTTGGGGACAGGCAGAACACTGAAGCTTTCTTT.

The J gene is TRBJ2-5, the V gene TRBV3-1, with 7 nucleotides matching TRBD1. Germline CDR1 LGHDT, CDR2 YNNKEL (reference sequence). This CDR3 is built from 17 residues. V lost 1 base and J lost 2; bases outside the gene matches: 10. The CDR3 spells CASSQASPGRGQETQYF. The CDR3 DNA reads TGTGCCAGCAGCCAAGCCAGTCCGGGCAGGGGGCAAGAGACCCAGTACTTC.

This clonotype was seen a handful of times. The chain uses TRBV29-1 and TRBJ1-2; TRBD1 agrees at 7 bases. The CDR3 length is 14 residues. The V segment lost 2 bases and the J segment 2 bases; nucleotides outside the gene matches: 5. The V gene's germline CDR1 is SQVTM and CDR2 ANQGSEA. In DNA, the CDR3 is TGCAGCGTTGAAACAGGGGCCTACAACTATGGCTACACCTTC. It encodes CSVETGAYNYGYTF.

There are a few counts of this clonotype. The rearrangement links TRBV20-1 to TRBJ2-7; D unclear. V shed 1 base and J shed 6 bases, with 13 bases lying between them. Germline CDR1 is DFQATT and CDR2 is SNEGSKA (reference sequence). CDR3 length: 13 amino acids. As DNA, the CDR3 is TGCAGTGCTAGAGTCCCCAGCTTGAGCGAGCAGTACTTC. Its protein product is CSARVPSLSEQYF.

The sample holds a few counts of this clonotype. The genes are TRBV18 and TRBJ2-7; TRBD1 agrees at 8 bases. In germline, CDR1 is KGHSH, CDR2 LQKENI. Trimming cost V 4 bases and J 1 base; bases outside gene matches: 15. The CDR3 has 18 residues. The CDR3 DNA is TGTGCCAGCTCACTTTATCCCGAGGGACAGGTTATTTCCTACGAGCAGTACTTC. It codes for CASSLYPEGQVISYEQYF.

This clonotype came up many times. V gene TRBV5-1 combines with J gene TRBJ2-5, with 13 bases matching TRBD2. The CDR3 covers 17 residues. The germline gives CDR1 SGHRS, CDR2 YFSETQ. Trimming removed 3 bases from V and 2 bases from J; junction bases left unmatched: 7. CDR3 bases: TGCGCCAGCAGCTCGGGGACTAGCGGGGTTGGACAAGAGACCCAGTACTTC. Protein product: CASSSGTSGVGQETQYF.

V usage is TRBV9 and J usage is TRBJ1-1, with D possibly TRBD1 on 5 matching bases. The V gene lost 0 bases and the J gene lost 5 bases, with 11 bases spanning the gap. CDR1 and CDR2 from the germline V gene are SGDLS and YYNGEE. The CDR3 is 14 residues long. In nucleotides, the CDR3 is TGTGCCAGCAGCGTAGCTACCGGGGGGACTGAAGCTTTCTTT. It translates to CASSVATGGTEAFF.

This clonotype appeared a few times. The rearrangement links TRBV28 to TRBJ1-2, with TRBD1 matching 8 bases. J lost 5 bases, V lost 4 bases, and 6 bases had no gene match. The CDR3 totals 14 residues. CDR1 MDHEN and CDR2 SYDVKM come from the germline V gene. The CDR3 DNA is TGTGCCAGCAGTTGGGCAGGGGGCGGATATGGCTACACCTTC. It is translated as CASSWAGGGYGYTF.

This clonotype was recorded many times. The V gene is TRBV10-2, the J gene TRBJ1-2; no firm D call. Trimming cost V 6 bases and J 3 bases, with 8 bases left between them. Germline V CDR1 and CDR2: WSHSY, SAAADI. This CDR3 comprises 12 residues. CDR3 coding DNA: TGCGCCAGCAGCCAGATGTACTATGGCTACACCTTC. Protein: CASSQMYYGYTF.

This clonotype was seen ten or more times. The J gene is TRBJ2-2, the V gene TRBV9; no firm D call. CDR3 size: 14 residues. Germline V gives CDR1 SGDLS, CDR2 YYNGEE. V lost 1 base, J lost 0 bases, and 4 bases lay in between. CDR3 in amino acids: CASSVLANTGELFF. CDR3 nucleotide sequence: TGTGCCAGCAGCGTACTAGCGAACACCGGGGAGCTGTTTTTT.

This clonotype was seen repeatedly, ten times or more. The V gene is TRBV2, the J gene TRBJ2-1, with 7 bases lining up with TRBD2. V dropped 9 bases and J dropped 0; count of bases not matched to a gene: 11. The CDR3 has 16 amino acids. The germline V gene encodes CDR1 SNHLY and CDR2 FYNNEI. Written as DNA, the CDR3 is TGTGCCAGAGGGACTTGGCGGGAGAGCTCCTACAATGAGCAGTTCTTC. Amino acid sequence: CARGTWRESSYNEQFF.

V usage is TRBV6-5 and J usage is TRBJ2-5; D may be TRBD1 (6 bases). The CDR3 spans 12 residues. Trimming removed 6 bases at V and 5 bases at J, with 10 bases between. From germline, CDR1 is MNHEY and CDR2 SVGAGI. CDR3 DNA sequence: TGTGCCAGCAGGTCCCAGGGGGAGACCCAGTACTTC. Amino acid sequence: CASRSQGETQYF.

The chain links TRBV24-1 to TRBJ2-1, with D possibly matching TRBD2 (6 bases). Between the trimmed V and J ends, which lost 6 bases and 7 bases, there was a span of 18 bases. CDR1 KGHDR and CDR2 SFDVKD come from the germline V gene. The CDR3 runs to 15 residues. CDR3 residues: CATSLTGVTSNEQFF. The CDR3 nucleotides are TGTGCCACCAGTCTAACGGGAGTGACCTCGAATGAGCAGTTCTTC.

There are many counts of this clonotype. V gene TRBV20-1 combines with J gene TRBJ2-7; 13 bases fit TRBD2. Germline V CDR1 and CDR2: DFQATT, SNEGSKA (reference sequence). This CDR3 has 15 residues. The V segment lost 4 bases and the J segment 2 bases; nucleotides outside the gene matches: 5. The DNA for the CDR3 is TGCAGTGCTAAATACGGGACTAGCGGGACCTACGAGCAGTACTTC. It specifies CSAKYGTSGTYEQYF.

This clonotype was seen only a few times. The genes are TRBV6-1 and TRBJ2-3, with 8 bases fitting TRBD2. Per the germline V gene, CDR1 is MNHNS and CDR2 is SASEGT. This CDR3 has 16 amino acids. J gave up 7 bases and V 2 bases, and 11 bases lay outside the gene matches. The CDR3: CASSENGGGLFNTQYF. DNA of the CDR3: TGTGCCAGCAGTGAAAACGGCGGGGGGCTATTTAATACGCAGTATTTT.

The sample holds many counts of this clonotype. This chain connects TRBV11-2 to TRBJ1-1; no clear D gene. Trimming left V 0 bases short and J 4 bases short, with 9 bases between. Germline values: CDR1 SGHAT, CDR2 FQNNGV. The CDR3 is 14 amino acids. CDR3 region: CASSLEVRTTEAFF. In DNA form, the CDR3 reads TGTGCCAGCAGCTTAGAGGTACGGACCACTGAAGCTTTCTTT.

This clonotype occurred many times. The gene calls are TRBV19 and TRBJ2-6; possibly TRBD2 for D (6 bases). Trimming stripped 5 bases from V and 0 bases from J, with 20 bases between. Germline V gene data show CDR1 as LNHDA and CDR2 as SQIVND (reference sequence). The length of the CDR3 is 19 residues. In DNA form, the CDR3 reads TGTGCCAGTAGTCCGATGGGCGGGGCAGAGAGCTCTGGGGCCAACGTCCTGACTTTC. Protein sequence: CASSPMGGAESSGANVLTF.

The rearrangement links TRBV15 to TRBJ2-1; no reliable D call. With 4 bases removed from V and 6 bases from J, the gap between germline ends came to 13 bases. The CDR3 is 14 residues long. Germline V gene lookup returns CDR1 LNHNV and CDR2 YYDKDF (reference sequence). CDR3 amino acids: CATSILLEGNEQFF. CDR3 in DNA: TGTGCCACCAGCATTTTGCTGGAAGGCAATGAGCAGTTCTTC.

The chain recombines TRBV24-1 with TRBJ2-7; perhaps TRBD1 as D (6 bases). Trimming removed 5 bases from V and 12 bases from J, with 19 bases in between. The CDR3 is 13 amino acids. The germline CDR1 and CDR2 sequences are KGHDR and SFDVKD. This CDR3 is CATSALQGSRMYF. CDR3 nucleotides: TGTGCCACCAGTGCCCTACAGGGCAGTCGGATGTACTTC.